A single sample is the source of the 27 T cell receptor beta chains below, sequenced in a study of blood T cell repertoires in COVID-19 (dated by TCRdb to 2018 to 2020). The library was made by the immunoSEQ multiplex PCR assay. In its TCRdb copy, this immuneACCESS table keeps in-frame sequences only and misses some clones. Where compared with another copy, unresolved V genes explain less than half of these, and the others have no known cause. The sample table contains tens of thousands of clones; only one count was recorded for around 84% of them. The ten largest account for more than 3.5% of the sample. The sample taken for sequencing was peripheral blood. The receptors come from a man in his fifties with acute or convalescent COVID-19.

The chain combines TRBV5-8 with TRBJ2-7, with a possible D match to TRBD1 (6 bases). CDR3 length: 15 residues. With 3 bases removed from V and 3 bases from J, the gap between germline ends came to 16 bases. The germline gives CDR1 SGHTS, CDR2 YDEGEE. The CDR3 DNA sequence: TGTGCCAGCAGCTACAACCGGGACAAACACTACGAGCAGTACTTC. This codes for CASSYNRDKHYEQYF.

V and J are TRBV2 and TRBJ1-2, with TRBD1 matching over 7 bases. From germline, CDR1 is SNHLY and CDR2 FYNNEI. V was clipped by 4 bases and J by 5 bases; unmatched bases: 10. The CDR3 totals 15 residues. The CDR3 DNA sequence: TGTGCCAGCAGTGGCAATTGGGACAGTTTTTATGGCTACACCTTC. It yields the protein CASSGNWDSFYGYTF.

The count of this clone is one. CDR3: CASSESGRGEQYF. As DNA, the CDR3 is TGTGCCAGCAGTGAAAGTGGTAGGGGCGAGCAGTACTTC. The rearrangement uses TRBV2 and TRBJ2-7, with a weak D call TRBD1 (5 bases). V was shortened by 2 bases and J by 6 bases, with 11 bases between the two germline ends. This CDR3 is built from 13 residues. Germline V gives CDR1 SNHLY, CDR2 FYNNEI.

The chain couples TRBV14 to TRBJ1-1; TRBD1 aligns across 8 bases. The CDR3 is 13 residues long. J lost 12 bases, V lost 2 bases, and 8 bases had no gene match. CDR1 is SGHDN, CDR2 FVKESK, per germline. The CDR3 spells CASSQIGTGGTFF. The CDR3 nucleotides are TGTGCCAGCAGCCAAATTGGAACAGGGGGAACTTTCTTT. Combining the CDR3 with reference TRBV14 and TRBJ1-1 gives the whole variable domain EAGVTQFPSHSVIEKGQTVTLRCDPISGHDNLYWYRRVMGKEIKFLLHFVKESKQDESGMPNNRFLAERTGGTYSTLKVQPAELEDSGVYFCASSQIGTGGTFFGQGTRLTVV.

This clone came up a few times. The chain employs TRBV2 and TRBJ2-7, with D perhaps TRBD1 (5 bases). V lost 6 bases and J lost 5, with 8 bases in between. Germline CDR1 and CDR2: SNHLY and FYNNEI. CDR3 length equals 11 residues. DNA for the CDR3: TGTGCCAGCAGGCGCAGGGACGAGCAGTACTTC. Amino acid sequence: CASRRRDEQYF.

This chain joins TRBV30 and TRBJ1-5, with TRBD1 matching over 9 bases. This CDR3 is 13 amino acids long. The junction had 1 base not matched to a gene; V was cut back by 5 bases and J by 2 bases. Germline CDR1 reads GTSNPN; CDR2 reads SVGIG (reference sequence). For the CDR3, the DNA is TGTGCCTGGGGGGACAGGGGCAATCAGCCCCAGCATTTT. It is translated as CAWGDRGNQPQHF.

The chain combines TRBV2 with TRBJ1-2, with TRBD1 as a possible D gene (6 bases). Trimming stripped 7 bases from V and 5 bases from J, with 20 bases between. The CDR3 has 15 residues. Looked up from germline, CDR1 is SNHLY and CDR2 is FYNNEI. The CDR3 DNA sequence: TGTGCCAGCAAAACGGACAGCGCGAATTTTTATGGCTACACCTTC. It is translated as CASKTDSANFYGYTF.

The V and J genes are TRBV6-6 and TRBJ2-7; D is possibly TRBD1 (7 bases). The CDR3 consists of 15 residues. V lost 4 bases and J lost 5, with 18 bases in between. Germline values: CDR1 MNHNY, CDR2 SVGAGI (reference sequence). The CDR3 reads CASSSSPGGKNEQYF. CDR3 DNA sequence: TGTGCCAGCAGTTCCTCCCCAGGGGGGAAGAACGAGCAGTACTTC.

The chain couples TRBV7-9 to TRBJ2-5; 7 bases line up with TRBD2. This CDR3 contains 15 residues. Germline CDR1 SEHNR, CDR2 FQNEAQ (reference sequence). Losses at the gene ends were 1 base for V and 2 bases for J; bases not matched to a gene: 4. This chain's CDR3 is CASSLVRGLQETQYF. The DNA for the CDR3 is TGTGCCAGCAGCTTAGTCCGGGGACTACAAGAGACCCAGTACTTC.

The gene calls are TRBV9 and TRBJ1-2; D not certain. The V end was cut by 1 base, the J end by 7 bases, with 11 bases between. Germline V gene sequence: CDR1 SGDLS, CDR2 YYNGEE. The CDR3 totals 13 residues. This CDR3 reads CASSVFVEGGYTF. The CDR3 DNA is TGTGCCAGCAGCGTATTTGTTGAGGGTGGCTACACCTTC.

This clone came up a few times. CDR3 loop: CASSLGGLTFSDTQYF. For the CDR3, the DNA is TGTGCCAGCAGCTTAGGGGGACTCACATTTTCAGATACGCAGTATTTT. The rearrangement uses TRBV11-2 and TRBJ2-3, with TRBD2 as a possible D gene (6 bases). Trimming cost V 1 base and J 4 bases, with 15 bases left between them. This CDR3 region has 16 residues. Germline CDR1 SGHAT, CDR2 FQNNGV. Supplemented by reference TRBV11-2 and TRBJ2-3, the full variable domain reads EAGVAQSPRYKIIEKRQSVAFWCNPISGHATLYWYQQILGQGPKLLIQFQNNGVVDDSQLPKDRFSAERLKGVDSTLKIQPAKLEDSAVYLCASSLGGLTFSDTQYFGPGTRLTVL.

The genes are TRBV2 and TRBJ2-3; 16 bases align to TRBD2. CDR1 is SNHLY and CDR2 is FYNNEI in the germline V gene. Trimming removed 6 bases from V and 7 bases from J; junction bases left unmatched: 7. CDR3 size: 16 residues. Here the CDR3 DNA reads TGTGCCAGCAGGACCGGGACTAGCGGGAGGGCATATACGCAGTATTTT. Translating it yields CASRTGTSGRAYTQYF.

The CDR3 loop is CASSQDSYEKLFF. The CDR3 DNA reads TGCGCCAGCAGCCAGGACAGTTATGAAAAACTGTTTTTT. This sequence joins TRBV5-1 and TRBJ1-4; possible D gene TRBD1, 6 bases. The CDR3 consists of 13 residues. Germline V CDR1 and CDR2: SGHRS, YFSETQ. V was trimmed by 4 bases and J by 6 bases, leaving 10 bases between them.

The chain links TRBV13 to TRBJ2-7; D possibly corresponds to TRBD1 (5 bases). This CDR3 has 17 amino acids. V lost 7 bases and J 6 bases, leaving 28 bases between the germline ends. CDR1 and CDR2 from the germline V gene are PRHDT and FYEKMQ (reference sequence). Here the CDR3 reads CASTQNSGFERQVEQYF. CDR3 sequence (DNA): TGTGCCAGCACCCAAAACTCAGGGTTTGAAAGGCAGGTCGAGCAGTACTTC. The full variable domain, completed using reference TRBV13 and TRBJ2-7, is AAGVIQSPRHLIKEKRETATLKCYPIPRHDTVYWYQQGPGQDPQFLISFYEKMQSDKGSIPDRFSAQQFSDYHSELNMSSLELGDSALYFCASTQNSGFERQVEQYFGPGTRLTVT.

This clone appeared once. The chain's CDR3 is CSVEGAWGPKGYTF. CDR3 in DNA: TGCAGCGTTGAGGGAGCATGGGGTCCGAAGGGCTACACCTTC. This chain connects TRBV29-1 to TRBJ1-2; no reliable D call. The germline V and J ends were trimmed by 3 bases and 8 bases, with 19 bases remaining between them. CDR1 is SQVTM, CDR2 ANQGSEA, per germline. CDR3 size: 14 residues.

The J gene is TRBJ2-1, the V gene TRBV4-1, with 9 nucleotides matching TRBD1. CDR1 and CDR2 (germline): MGHRA, YSYEKL. V lost 7 bases, J lost 7 bases, and 8 bases stayed unmatched. This CDR3 region has 14 residues. CDR3 in amino acids: CASTRGTGQNEQFF. As DNA, the CDR3 is TGCGCCAGCACTCGGGGGACAGGGCAAAATGAGCAGTTCTTC.

The rearrangement joins TRBV4-1 to TRBJ2-3; no reliable D call. This CDR3 region has 14 residues. Trimming cost V 1 base and J 3 bases, with 8 bases left between them. CDR1 and CDR2 from the germline V gene are MGHRA and YSYEKL. As DNA, the CDR3 is TGCGCCAGCAGCCAAGGGGCCCAGACAGATACGCAGTATTTT. It specifies CASSQGAQTDTQYF.

This clone was detected only once. This rearrangement joins TRBV6-5 to TRBJ1-2, with 7 bases aligning to TRBD1. V was pared by 6 bases and J by 2 bases, with 6 bases of the junction left unmatched. Germline CDR1 is MNHEY and CDR2 is SVGAGI. The CDR3 is 14 amino acids. The CDR3 spells CASSQDRANYGYTF. The CDR3 DNA reads as TGTGCCAGCAGCCAAGACAGGGCCAACTATGGCTACACCTTC.

This clone was counted between two and nine times. The chain recombines TRBV19 with TRBJ1-2, with D unresolved. The germline CDR1 and CDR2 sequences are LNHDA and SQIVND (reference sequence). CDR3 length: 12 residues. The germline V and J ends were trimmed by 7 bases and 1 base, with 7 bases remaining between them. The CDR3, as DNA: TGTGCCAGTACGCTCGGTAACTATGGCTACACCTTC. Translation gives CASTLGNYGYTF.

A single count supports this clone. The V call is TRBV2, the J call TRBJ2-2; maybe TRBD2 (5 bases). The germline V gene encodes CDR1 SNHLY and CDR2 FYNNEI. V was cut by 6 bases and J by 3 bases, with 8 bases left in between. This CDR3 spans 13 amino acids. The CDR3 bases are TGTGCCAGCAGGCCGGGATACACCGGGGAGCTGTTTTTT. Translating gives CASRPGYTGELFF.

The rearrangement joins TRBV5-5 to TRBJ2-3; 10 bases line up with TRBD1. Trimming at V came to 3 bases and at J to 2 bases, leaving 6 bases not matched to a gene. CDR1 and CDR2 (germline): SGHKS, YYEKEE (reference sequence). The CDR3 extends over 16 amino acids. CDR3 in amino acids: CASSYDRGPSTDTQYF. CDR3 DNA sequence: TGTGCCAGCAGCTACGACAGGGGGCCCTCCACAGATACGCAGTATTTT.

J is TRBJ1-5 and V is TRBV6-2 or TRBV6-3; the D is unclear. The germline V and J ends were trimmed by 2 bases and 6 bases, with 8 bases remaining between them. Germline V gene sequence: CDR1 MNHEY, CDR2 SVGEGT. The CDR3 contains 13 residues. The CDR3 nucleotides are TGTGCCAGCAGTTACAATAGCGTTCAGCCCCAGCATTTT. It yields the protein CASSYNSVQPQHF.

The J gene is TRBJ1-2, the V gene TRBV9; D gene uncertain. The CDR3 totals 15 residues. Germline values: CDR1 SGDLS, CDR2 YYNGEE. Trimming removed 0 bases at V and 2 bases at J, with 11 bases between. CDR3 amino acids: CASSVEYGVNYGYTF. CDR3 DNA sequence: TGTGCCAGCAGCGTAGAGTACGGGGTGAACTATGGCTACACCTTC.

The chain combines TRBV18 with TRBJ1-1; D perhaps matches TRBD1 (5 bases). Between the trimmed V and J ends, which lost 4 bases and 2 bases, there was a span of 11 bases. The length of the CDR3 is 14 residues. Looked up from germline, CDR1 is KGHSH and CDR2 is LQKENI. The CDR3 nucleotides read TGTGCCAGCTCACTTATACAGGATAACACTGAAGCTTTCTTT. Its translation is CASSLIQDNTEAFF.

The rearrangement joins TRBV18 to TRBJ1-2, with TRBD1 as a possible D gene (5 bases). Between the trimmed V and J ends, which lost 1 base and 6 bases, there was a span of 12 bases. The germline CDR1 and CDR2 sequences are KGHSH and LQKENI. CDR3 size: 14 residues. This CDR3 is CASSPRSGIDGYTF. CDR3 bases: TGTGCCAGCTCACCACGGTCAGGGATCGATGGCTACACCTTC.

This clone was seen just once. The chain recombines TRBV15 with TRBJ1-1; D perhaps matches TRBD1 (5 bases). The CDR3 spans 14 residues. Trimming stripped 5 bases from V and 5 bases from J, with 15 bases between. Germline V gene lookup returns CDR1 LNHNV and CDR2 YYDKDF (reference sequence). CDR3 coding DNA: TGTGCCACCAGCTTTTGGGGGAGGGAAACTGAAGCTTTCTTT. This translates into CATSFWGRETEAFF. Drawing the rest from reference TRBV15 and TRBJ1-1, the complete variable domain is DAMVIQNPRYQVTQFGKPVTLSCSQTLNHNVMYWYQQKSSQAPKLLFHYYDKDFNNEADTPDNFQSRRPNTSFCFLDIRSPGLGDTAMYLCATSFWGRETEAFFGQGTRLTVV.

This chain connects TRBV11-1 to TRBJ1-4; the match to TRBD1 covers 9 bases. The CDR3 covers 16 residues. V was pared by 5 bases and J by 7 bases, with 11 bases of the junction left unmatched. Looked up from germline, CDR1 is SGHAT and CDR2 is FQDESV (reference sequence). CDR3: CASSKGFGTGSEKLFF. The CDR3 coding sequence is TGTGCCAGCAGCAAGGGTTTCGGGACAGGGAGTGAAAAACTGTTTTTT.